These 21 T cell receptor beta chains share one sample of origin, sequenced in a study of T-cell memory formation after mild COVID-19. TCRdb redid the calling of the 5' RACE reads with MiXCR, one entry per CDR3 protein. The table shows more than 250,000 distinct CDR3 sequences, with 15% to 20% occurring only once. Material for sequencing was PBMCs or a T cell subset sorted from them (not recorded which). The receptor set was obtained from a man between 18 and 29 years old who had mild COVID-19 (a few samples of this study predate the infection). Cell type and time point are not known.

The chain has TRBV7-3 and TRBJ2-3; 14 bases are shared with TRBD2. V shed 5 bases, J shed 6 bases, and the junction held 10 bases outside the gene matches. Germline V gene data show CDR1 as SGHTA and CDR2 as FQGTGA. The CDR3 runs 17 residues. CDR3 in amino acids: CASSKTGTSGGWDTQYF. The CDR3 DNA follows: TGTGCCAGCAGCAAAACCGGGACTAGCGGGGGCTGGGATACGCAGTATTTT.

Only a few counts were recorded for this clonotype. The chain employs TRBV9 and TRBJ2-5; D is possibly TRBD2 (6 bases). The CDR3 extends over 15 amino acids. Germline-derived CDR1 and CDR2 are SGDLS and YYNGEE. V shed 0 bases and J shed 0 bases, with 9 bases lying between them. This CDR3 reads CASSVEWDYQETQYF. The CDR3 nucleotides are TGTGCCAGCAGCGTAGAATGGGACTACCAAGAGACCCAGTACTTC.

This clonotype was detected once. The chain joins TRBV7-2 to TRBJ2-3; no reliable D call. Trimming took off 4 bases at V and 3 bases at J, with 8 bases between the two ends. In germline, CDR1 is SGHTA, CDR2 FQGNSA. This CDR3 spans 13 amino acids. CDR3 sequence reads: CASSSGWTDTQYF. CDR3 sequence (DNA): TGTGCCAGCAGCTCGGGTTGGACAGATACGCAGTATTTT.

This chain connects TRBV4-2 to TRBJ2-2; TRBD2 aligns across 11 bases. Trimming at V came to 0 bases and at J to 6 bases, leaving 6 bases not matched to a gene. This CDR3 is built from 17 residues. Germline-derived CDR1 and CDR2 are LGHNA and YNFKEQ. The CDR3 protein is CASSQDLLAGGPGELFF. The CDR3 nucleotides are TGTGCCAGCAGCCAAGATTTGCTAGCGGGGGGCCCCGGGGAGCTGTTTTTT.

J is TRBJ1-1 and V is TRBV28, with D unclear. The ends were cut back, 4 bases at V and 3 bases at J, with 9 bases in the middle. This CDR3 is built from 13 residues. Germline CDR1 is MDHEN and CDR2 is SYDVKM. CDR3 loop: CASSSNRYTEAFF. The CDR3 nucleotides read TGTGCCAGCAGTTCGAATCGTTACACTGAAGCTTTCTTT. The whole variable domain, filled in from reference TRBV28 and TRBJ1-1, reads DVKVTQSSRYLVKRTGEKVFLECVQDMDHENMFWYRQDPGLGLRLIYFSYDVKMKEKGDIPEGYSVSREKKERFSLILESASTNQTSMYLCASSSNRYTEAFFGQGTRLTVV.

The V and J genes are TRBV7-8 and TRBJ1-3; D gene ambiguous. The V gene lost 4 bases and the J gene lost 0 bases, with 7 bases spanning the gap. This CDR3 comprises 14 residues. Germline CDR1 is SGHVS and CDR2 is FQNEAQ. Here the CDR3 reads CASSSILSGNTIYF. The CDR3 nucleotides read TGTGCCAGCAGCTCCATCCTCTCTGGAAACACCATATATTTT. The whole variable domain, filled in from reference TRBV7-8 and TRBJ1-3, reads GAGVSQSPRYKVAKRGQDVALRCDPISGHVSLFWYQQALGQGPEFLTYFQNEAQLDKSGLPSDRFFAERPEGSVSTLKIQRTQQEDSAVYLCASSSILSGNTIYFGEGSWLTVV.

The V gene is TRBV6-1, the J gene TRBJ1-5; D may be TRBD1 (5 bases). V was pared by 0 bases and J by 3 bases, with 12 bases between. Germline V gives CDR1 MNHNS, CDR2 SASEGT. This CDR3 contains 16 residues. The CDR3 nucleotides are TGTGCCAGCAGTGAAGCACGGCGGACAATCAATCAGCCCCAGCATTTT. As protein: CASSEARRTINQPQHF.

The chain employs TRBV5-1 and TRBJ1-1; D is ambiguous. CDR3 size: 14 residues. Germline-derived CDR1 and CDR2 are SGHRS and YFSETQ. V was pared by 4 bases and J by 1 base, with 11 bases between. CDR3 sequence: CASSQDTSNTEAFF. DNA of the CDR3: TGCGCCAGCAGCCAAGACACCTCGAACACTGAAGCTTTCTTT. Full variable domain (rest looked up from reference TRBV5-1 and TRBJ1-1): KAGVTQTPRYLIKTRGQQVTLSCSPISGHRSVSWYQQTPGQGLQFLFEYFSETQRNKGNFPGRFSGRQFSNSRSEMNVSTLELGDSALYLCASSQDTSNTEAFFGQGTRLTVV.

The rearrangement links TRBV2 to TRBJ2-7, with 9 bases matching TRBD1. The J segment lost 3 bases and the V segment lost 6 bases, leaving 6 bases of the junction unmatched. The CDR3 runs to 14 residues. CDR1 and CDR2 from the germline V gene are SNHLY and FYNNEI. The CDR3 nucleotides are TGTGCCAGCAGCCGGGACAGGGCAATCTACGAGCAGTACGTC. It specifies CASSRDRAIYEQYV.

The table lists this clonotype with many counts. The chain is built from TRBV7-2 and TRBJ2-7, with D hard to call. The CDR3 is 13 amino acids. Germline V gene lookup returns CDR1 SGHTA and CDR2 FQGNSA. Trimming stripped 5 bases from V and 3 bases from J, with 11 bases between. The CDR3 spells CASSPGPFYEQYF. The CDR3, as DNA: TGTGCCAGCAGCCCCGGGCCCTTCTACGAGCAGTACTTC.

The chain combines TRBV7-8 with TRBJ1-6; possibly TRBD1 for D (5 bases). The CDR3 has 14 residues. Germline CDR1 reads SGHVS; CDR2 reads FQNEAQ. Trimming stripped 5 bases from V and 6 bases from J, with 11 bases between. CDR3 nucleotide sequence: TGTGCCAGCAGCATAGGGGATAGTAATTCACCCCTCCACTTT. Translating it yields CASSIGDSNSPLHF.

The chain uses TRBV20-1 and TRBJ2-3; D uncertain. From germline, CDR1 is DFQATT and CDR2 SNEGSKA (reference sequence). This CDR3 spans 11 amino acids. V was cut by 5 bases and J by 5 bases, with 8 bases left in between. The CDR3 nucleotides read TGCAGTGCTCCTAACGTAGATACGCAGTATTTT. Amino acid sequence: CSAPNVDTQYF.

This clonotype was recorded many times. The chain has TRBV9 and TRBJ2-5; TRBD2 matches 9 bases. The CDR3 length is 16 residues. Unmatched junction bases numbered 3, after V lost 0 bases and J lost 0 bases. CDR1 is SGDLS and CDR2 is YYNGEE in the germline V gene. CDR3 sequence: CASSVASGDYQETQYF. The CDR3 region has the DNA TGTGCCAGCAGCGTAGCTAGCGGGGATTACCAAGAGACCCAGTACTTC.

This sequence joins TRBV29-1 and TRBJ2-1; tentative D call: TRBD2 (6 bases). The germline V gene has CDR1 SQVTM and CDR2 ANQGSEA. V was cut by 4 bases and J by 3 bases, with 10 bases left in between. CDR3 size: 13 residues. CDR3 DNA sequence: TGCAGCGTTGTGGCGGGGAACTACAATGAGCAGTTCTTC. Protein sequence: CSVVAGNYNEQFF.

In DNA form, the CDR3 reads TGTGCCAGCAGGCAGAATGGGGCAGGGCAGGGTGGCTACACCTTC. It is translated as CASRQNGAGQGGYTF. The rearrangement joins TRBV5-6 to TRBJ1-2; possible D gene TRBD1, 5 bases. The germline V gene encodes CDR1 SGHDT and CDR2 YYEEEE. The CDR3 has 15 residues. V was cut by 5 bases and J by 7 bases, with 21 bases left in between.

CDR3 DNA sequence: TGTGCCAGCAGTTTATGGGCGGGGTCCCAGCCCCAGCATTTT. Residues: CASSLWAGSQPQHF. This sequence joins TRBV27 and TRBJ1-5, with D uncertain. Trimming left V 1 base short and J 7 bases short, with 11 bases between. Germline V gene data show CDR1 as MNHEY and CDR2 as SMNVEV (reference sequence). The CDR3 length is 14 residues.

This clonotype was counted between two and nine times. CDR3 in amino acids: CASRPGLVYNEQFF. For the CDR3, the DNA is TGCGCCAGCCGACCGGGACTAGTCTACAATGAGCAGTTCTTC. The chain links TRBV5-1 to TRBJ2-1, with 8 nucleotides matching TRBD2. CDR1 SGHRS and CDR2 YFSETQ come from the germline V gene. CDR3 length equals 14 residues. V dropped 7 bases and J dropped 3; count of bases not matched to a gene: 6.

The chain links TRBV5-1 to TRBJ2-5, with D tentatively TRBD1 (6 bases). This CDR3 region has 13 residues. Germline CDR1 SGHRS, CDR2 YFSETQ. V was trimmed by 1 base and J by 5 bases, leaving 9 bases between them. Here the CDR3 reads CASSLMGAETQYF. The CDR3 region has the DNA TGCGCCAGCAGCTTGATGGGGGCGGAGACCCAGTACTTC.

This clonotype was seen at least ten times. The chain combines TRBV7-9 with TRBJ2-3; tentatively, D is TRBD1 or TRBD2 (5 bases each). V lost 5 bases and J 2 bases, leaving 11 bases between the germline ends. Germline V gene sequence: CDR1 SEHNR, CDR2 FQNEAQ (reference sequence). This CDR3 has 14 residues. CDR3 coding DNA: TGTGCCAGCAGCCCGGGACGGACCACAGATACGCAGTATTTT. This gives the protein CASSPGRTTDTQYF.

The rearrangement joins TRBV20-1 to TRBJ2-3; 9 bases line up with TRBD2. The CDR3 consists of 13 residues. CDR1 is DFQATT, CDR2 SNEGSKA, per germline (reference sequence). After removal of 5 bases from V and 2 bases from J, the junction contained 2 bases not matched to a gene. CDR3 nucleotides: TGCAGTGCTCAGCGGGGGGCCACAGATACGCAGTATTTT. Its translation: CSAQRGATDTQYF.

CDR3 sequence: CASSPLTGHYEQYF. The CDR3 nucleotides read TGCGCCAGCAGTCCGTTGACAGGCCACTACGAGCAGTACTTC. The J gene is TRBJ2-7, the V gene TRBV23-1, with a possible D match to TRBD1 (6 bases). TRBV23-1 falls under the ORF class, with uncertain function. This CDR3 has 14 amino acids. Between the trimmed V and J ends, which lost 4 bases and 3 bases, there was a span of 13 bases.